This T cell receptor (beta chain) comes out of a study of post-analysis software for immune sequencing data. General observations from the study: Roughly 5 TRBV segments, TRBV5-6, TRBV5-1 and TRBV20-1 among them, were found more frequent in patients than controls.

TCR beta cDNA libraries included unique molecular identifiers. MiXCR, run by TCRdb on the PCR reads, gives a single entry per CDR3 protein. Among approximately 770,000 distinct CDR3 sequences listed, roughly 50% were seen once. Trimming at V came to 4 bases and at J to 4 bases, leaving 0 bases not matched to a gene. CDR1 MDHEN and CDR2 SYDVKM come from the germline V gene. CDR3 length: 13 amino acids. This clonotype has more than one count but fewer than ten. Its antigen remains unidentified. The clonotype was recovered from a girl between 5 and 17 years old with multiple sclerosis. The material sequenced was blood. This rearrangement joins TRBV28 to TRBJ2-5, with 10 bases that match TRBD1. CDR3 nucleotides: TGTGCCAGCAGTTGGACAGGGGGAGAGACCCAGTACTTC. This codes for CASSWTGGETQYF.